A single sample is the source of the 24 T cell receptor beta chains below, sequenced in a study of cytomegalovirus exposure and HLA in healthy donors listed by TCRdb under 2017. The library was prepared using the immunoSEQ multiplex PCR assay. For the multiplex PCR, a mixture combining 60 forward primers for TCR Vbeta segments and 13 reverse primers for TCR Jbeta segments was used. In TCRdb, the immuneACCESS table is reduced to in-frame sequences with V and J assigned. These tables do not hold every clone; where another copy was compared, an unresolved V gene accounts for under half, and the others remain unexplained. The sample records 130,000 or so clones, roughly 79% of which are singletons. The ten largest clonotypes hold more than 1.5% of the sample. Sequenced sample: PBMCs. Receptors were obtained from a woman in her thirties or forties in good health and CMV-seronegative.

CDR3 amino acids: CASSSTGTRYGYTF. DNA for the CDR3: TGTGCCAGCAGTTCCACCGGGACACGTTATGGCTACACCTTC. The gene calls are TRBV28 and TRBJ1-2, with D perhaps TRBD1 (6 bases). V dropped 4 bases and J dropped 5 bases, with 14 bases sitting between them. Germline CDR1 MDHEN, CDR2 SYDVKM. The CDR3 is made up of 14 amino acids.

The CDR3 nucleotides are TGTGCCAGCAGCTCACAGGCGAACACTGAAGCTTTCTTT. Amino acids: CASSSQANTEAFF. The rearrangement uses TRBV7-7 and TRBJ1-1; tentative D call: TRBD1 (5 bases). This CDR3 is built from 13 residues. Germline lookup yields CDR1 SSHAT and CDR2 FNYEAQ (reference sequence). The V gene lost 4 bases and the J gene lost 1 base, with 7 bases spanning the gap. The full variable domain, its missing parts supplied by reference TRBV7-7 and TRBJ1-1, is GAGVSQSPRYKVTKRGQDVTLRCDPISSHATLYWYQQALGQGPEFLTYFNYEAQPDKSGLPSDRFSAERPEGSISTLTIQRTEQRDSAMYRCASSSQANTEAFFGQGTRLTVV.

In its sample, this clone was seen once. The V gene is TRBV5-8, the J gene TRBJ2-5; no reliable D call. The CDR3 consists of 15 residues. Trimming took 2 bases from V and 2 from J, leaving 13 bases between them. In germline, CDR1 is SGHTS, CDR2 YDEGEE. CDR3 DNA sequence: TGTGCCAGCAGCTTAACAAAAACCTCTCAAGAGACCCAGTACTTC. The encoded protein is CASSLTKTSQETQYF. The variable domain in full, completed from reference TRBV5-8 and TRBJ2-5, reads EAGVTQSPTHLIKTRGQQATLRCSPISGHTSVYWYQQALGLGLQFLLWYDEGEERNRGNFPPRFSGRQFPNYSSELNVNALELEDSALYLCASSLTKTSQETQYFGPGTRLLVL.

The chain recombines TRBV28 with TRBJ2-1; tentatively, D is TRBD1 (5 bases). This CDR3 contains 16 residues. Looked up from germline, CDR1 is MDHEN and CDR2 is SYDVKM. V lost 4 bases and J 0 bases, leaving 13 bases between the germline ends. The CDR3 nucleotides read TGTGCCAGCAGTTCGTTGACAGCCTCCTCCTACAATGAGCAGTTCTTC. It codes for CASSSLTASSYNEQFF. The full variable domain, in which reference TRBV28 and TRBJ2-1 provide the parts outside the CDR3, is DVKVTQSSRYLVKRTGEKVFLECVQDMDHENMFWYRQDPGLGLRLIYFSYDVKMKEKGDIPEGYSVSREKKERFSLILESASTNQTSMYLCASSSLTASSYNEQFFGPGTRLTVL.

V gene TRBV2 combines with J gene TRBJ2-5; D possibly corresponds to TRBD2 (5 bases). Per germline, CDR1 SNHLY and CDR2 FYNNEI. The CDR3 is 15 amino acids. Trimming pared 8 bases from V and 1 base from J, leaving 17 bases between. In DNA form, the CDR3 reads TGTGCCAGCTATAACGCGGGCCCATTCCAAGAGACCCAGTACTTC. Residues: CASYNAGPFQETQYF.

The gene calls are TRBV5-6 and TRBJ2-5; TRBD2 aligns across 10 bases. From germline, CDR1 is SGHDT and CDR2 YYEEEE. The CDR3 totals 15 residues. V lost 4 bases, J lost 5 bases, and 8 bases stayed unmatched. The CDR3: CASSGLADKEETQYF. The DNA for the CDR3 is TGTGCCAGCAGCGGACTAGCGGATAAGGAGGAGACCCAGTACTTC.

The CDR3 DNA reads TGTGCCAGCAGCCAACCGGGACAGGGTTACGAGCAGTACTTC. Its protein product is CASSQPGQGYEQYF. The V and J genes are TRBV7-6 and TRBJ2-7; 9 nucleotides line up with TRBD1. The CDR3 contains 14 residues. J lost 4 bases, V lost 5 bases, and 6 bases had no gene match. Per the germline V gene, CDR1 is SGHVS and CDR2 is FNYEAQ.

This clone was found once. The V and J genes are TRBV28 and TRBJ2-1, with 12 bases matching TRBD2. From germline, CDR1 is MDHEN and CDR2 SYDVKM. The CDR3 runs to 19 residues. V lost 8 bases to trimming and J lost 3 bases; unmatched junction nucleotides: 17. CDR3 sequence reads: CASGFPPIRTSGNYNEQFF. CDR3 bases: TGTGCCAGCGGCTTTCCCCCGATAAGGACTAGCGGGAACTACAATGAGCAGTTCTTC.

The chain employs TRBV19 and TRBJ2-2, with a weak D call TRBD1 (5 bases). Germline CDR1 reads LNHDA; CDR2 reads SQIVND (reference sequence). V lost 11 bases and J lost 4, with 14 bases in between. The CDR3 runs 13 residues. Here the CDR3 DNA reads TGTGCCTCTCAGGGATCTGGCACCGGGGAGCTGTTTTTT. As protein: CASQGSGTGELFF.

The rearrangement links TRBV13 to TRBJ1-5; possible D gene TRBD1, 6 bases. Germline loops: CDR1 PRHDT, CDR2 FYEKMQ (reference sequence). The CDR3 has 13 residues. The V end was cut by 5 bases, the J end by 6 bases, with 11 bases between. DNA for the CDR3: TGTGCCAGCAGCGTAGACAGGTCTCAGCCCCAGCATTTT. As protein: CASSVDRSQPQHF.

The J gene is TRBJ1-5, the V gene TRBV19; perhaps TRBD1 as D (5 bases). CDR3 length equals 16 residues. V lost 3 bases and J 5 bases, leaving 17 bases between the germline ends. CDR1 is LNHDA and CDR2 is SQIVND in the germline V gene (reference sequence). The CDR3, as DNA: TGTGCCAGTAGTATTTCCTTGTCGGGAGGGGATCAGCCCCAGCATTTT. Its translation: CASSISLSGGDQPQHF.

This clone was counted a single time. The J gene is TRBJ1-1, the V gene TRBV2; 8 bases are shared with TRBD1. The germline gives CDR1 SNHLY, CDR2 FYNNEI. V lost 3 bases to trimming and J lost 4 bases; unmatched junction nucleotides: 1. The CDR3 extends over 13 amino acids. CDR3 sequence reads: CASSEDRATEAFF. The DNA of the CDR3 is TGTGCCAGCAGTGAGGACAGGGCCACTGAAGCTTTCTTT.

This sequence joins TRBV5-6 and TRBJ2-3; D remains ambiguous. The germline gives CDR1 SGHDT, CDR2 YYEEEE. The V end was cut by 1 base, the J end by 3 bases, with 9 bases between. The CDR3 sequence is 14 residues long. CDR3 DNA sequence: TGTGCCAGCAGCTTGTTGAGTAGTACAGATACGCAGTATTTT. Protein product: CASSLLSSTDTQYF.

V usage is TRBV18 and J usage is TRBJ1-1; 8 bases line up with TRBD1. The V gene end was trimmed by 3 bases and the J gene end by 1 base; junction bases not matched to a gene: 7. In germline, CDR1 is KGHSH, CDR2 LQKENI. The CDR3 is made up of 16 amino acids. Here the CDR3 DNA reads TGTGCCAGCTCACCTCCCTGGACAGGGTGGAACACTGAAGCTTTCTTT. Translating it yields CASSPPWTGWNTEAFF.

The J gene is TRBJ1-6, the V gene TRBV4-2; no firm D call. The germline CDR1 and CDR2 sequences are LGHNA and YNFKEQ. The V and J ends lost 3 bases and 10 bases respectively, with 7 bases between them. This CDR3 is 12 amino acids long. The CDR3 sequence is CASSHVESPLHF. The CDR3 bases are TGTGCCAGCAGCCATGTCGAGTCACCCCTCCACTTT.

The rearrangement joins TRBV4-1 to TRBJ2-4, with D possibly matching TRBD1 (6 bases). Trimming took 0 bases from V and 7 from J, leaving 16 bases between them. Germline CDR1 and CDR2: MGHRA and YSYEKL. The CDR3 is 16 residues long. The CDR3 loop reads CASSQDQGTGMNIQYF. CDR3 in DNA: TGCGCCAGCAGCCAAGATCAGGGGACGGGTATGAACATTCAGTACTTC.

V gene TRBV6-5 combines with J gene TRBJ1-2; D is perhaps TRBD1 (6 bases). V gave up 2 bases and J gave up 2 bases, with 9 bases separating them. The length of the CDR3 is 14 residues. Germline V gene sequence: CDR1 MNHEY, CDR2 SVGAGI. The CDR3 loop reads CASSYLDSNYGYTF. The DNA of the CDR3 is TGTGCCAGCAGTTACCTGGACAGCAACTATGGCTACACCTTC.

J is TRBJ1-4 and V is TRBV2, with 7 nucleotides matching TRBD1. V was pared by 6 bases and J by 5 bases, with 9 bases of the junction left unmatched. Germline V gives CDR1 SNHLY, CDR2 FYNNEI. The CDR3 length is 15 residues. Here the CDR3 reads CASREKTGSNEKLFF. DNA for the CDR3: TGTGCCAGCAGGGAAAAGACAGGGTCGAATGAAAAACTGTTTTTT.

The rearrangement uses TRBV5-6 and TRBJ2-2; D not resolved. The CDR3 is 14 residues long. V gave up 1 base and J gave up 2 bases, with 6 bases separating them. Germline values: CDR1 SGHDT, CDR2 YYEEEE. DNA of the CDR3: TGTGCCAGCAGCTTGACAGTTAACACCGGGGAGCTGTTTTTT. This translates into CASSLTVNTGELFF.

This clone showed up just a few times. The rearrangement links TRBV2 to TRBJ1-1, with TRBD1 as a possible D gene (5 bases). This CDR3 is 11 amino acids long. Germline CDR1 and CDR2: SNHLY and FYNNEI. The V gene lost 5 bases and the J gene lost 8 bases, with 9 bases spanning the gap. CDR3 sequence (DNA): TGTGCCAGCAGTCCTGGGGGGGAAGCTTTCTTT. Its protein is CASSPGGEAFF. Full variable domain (missing parts from reference TRBV2 and TRBJ1-1): EPEVTQTPSHQVTQMGQEVILRCVPISNHLYFYWYRQILGQKVEFLVSFYNNEISEKSEIFDDQFSVERPDGSNFTLKIRSTKLEDSAMYFCASSPGGEAFFGQGTRLTVV.

This clone was observed a few times. The gene calls are TRBV19 and TRBJ2-2, with a possible D match to TRBD1 (5 bases). V lost 3 bases to trimming and J lost 2 bases, with 16 bases between them. This CDR3 comprises 17 residues. Looked up from germline, CDR1 is LNHDA and CDR2 is SQIVND (reference sequence). CDR3 in amino acids: CASSIRTTPANTGELFF. The CDR3 bases are TGTGCCAGTAGTATCCGGACAACACCCGCAAACACCGGGGAGCTGTTTTTT.

The chain recombines TRBV5-6 with TRBJ2-3; 14 positions match TRBD2. The V and J ends lost 3 bases and 3 bases, in that order; junction bases with no gene match: 9. This CDR3 comprises 18 residues. In germline, CDR1 is SGHDT, CDR2 YYEEEE. CDR3 residues: CASSSFRLAGGLTDTQYF. The CDR3 region has the DNA TGTGCCAGCAGCTCCTTTAGACTAGCGGGAGGGTTGACAGATACGCAGTATTTT.

The chain carries TRBV29-1 and TRBJ2-1; 9 nucleotides agree with TRBD2. Germline CDR1 and CDR2: SQVTM and ANQGSEA. J gave up 7 bases and V 4 bases, and 2 bases lay outside the gene matches. The CDR3 loop spans 12 amino acids. In nucleotides, the CDR3 is TGCAGCGTTGGGCGGGAGGGGAATGAGCAGTTCTTC. Its protein product is CSVGREGNEQFF.

The count of this clone is one. CDR3 nucleotide sequence: TGTGCCAGCAGTCACGACAGTTGGACTGAAGCTTTCTTT. Translation gives CASSHDSWTEAFF. V usage is TRBV28 and J usage is TRBJ1-1, with a weak D call TRBD1 (5 bases). This CDR3 comprises 13 residues. Trimming took off 5 bases at V and 5 bases at J, with 12 bases between the two ends. Germline CDR1 MDHEN, CDR2 SYDVKM.